This TCR beta chain is from a study of cytomegalovirus exposure and HLA in healthy donors (dated by TCRdb to about 2017). Study-level background: In an earlier analysis of 450 to 750 of the donors, around 300 Gb of sequence data and 117 million unique TCR beta sequences from approximately 180 million T cells were reported. Approximately 300 gigabases of sequencing data and around 85 million unique TCR sequences made up an early release that covered fewer than 650 HLA-typed donors. The genetic ancestry cluster associated with self-reported Caucasian donors included about 84% of the 350 to 500 genotyped donors. The study aimed to test whether signatures of past pathogen exposure could be identified by cataloging public T cell receptors. The study used immunosequencing to profile the T cell repertoires of approximately 650 subjects and linked those repertoires to cytomegalovirus serostatus. Along with the roughly 700-subject first cohort, a separate validation cohort of over a hundred different subjects was used. High-throughput TCR immunosequencing, statistical association of individual TCRs with disease status, and machine learning were combined to predict cytomegalovirus infection status. A later analysis re-examined previously published TCR beta repertoires from roughly 720 donors and added high-resolution HLA genotyping to investigate patterns of TCR occurrence. The later analysis used no new phenotypic data to find candidate immune exposures, relying instead on TCR beta sequences and their occurrence across donors. An earlier analysis of around 640 of the donors used high-throughput TCR beta sequencing to judge whether each TCR beta V gene segment behaved as functional or pseudogenic. Donor age, sex, ethnicity and CMV serostatus were collected together with the repertoire data. In a later genetic analysis, genome-wide SNP genotypes for about three fifths of the roughly 670 donors were used, and that subset was treated as a discovery cohort. Every discovery cohort repertoire had been produced on one sequencing platform. Both class I and class II loci were covered by HLA typing, at four-digit resolution. Typing coverage varied by locus: about 629-640 donors for A, B, C, DRB1 and DQB1; roughly 500 for DQA1; nearly 610 for DPA1; fewer than 480 for DPB1. Roughly five DR-DQ haplotypes were treated as single units for association and clustering because of strong linkage in the cohort. Across around 400 genotyped donors of the cohort, an average of roughly 200,000 unique TCR beta nucleotide sequences per donor were sequenced, and 15% to 20% of those sequences were non-productive.

For this clone: Its antigen is still unknown. Base-call qualities are not available, and no considerably larger clone is one nucleotide away.

The cohort comprised under 700 healthy bone marrow donors. At the time of sampling, every cohort member was nominally healthy, though immune exposures that went unrecorded were likely present. The donor was CMV seronegative and belonged to the group of over 300 seronegative cohort members. A peripheral blood sample was collected from each donor, and TCR beta sequencing was performed on peripheral blood mononuclear cells. Genomic DNA was extracted from the blood cell samples with the Qiagen DNeasy Blood Extraction Kit. CDR1 and CDR2, per the germline V gene (reference sequence), are LNHDA and SQIVND. For this chain, trimming is 5 bases at the V end and 0 bases at the J end, and the number of junction bases without a gene match is 6. The CDR3 covers 15 residues, taking in both the cysteine and the phenylalanine. This entry keeps only the CDR3 DNA: 45 bases, framed from base 1. The library relied on the immunoSEQ multiplex PCR assay. For the multiplex PCR, a mixture combining 60 forward primers for TCR Vbeta segments and 13 reverse primers for TCR Jbeta segments was used. The CDR3 region of rearranged TCR beta genes was amplified from genomic DNA by a multiplex PCR assay. Amplified TCR beta libraries were sequenced as 87-base-pair reads on the Illumina HiSeq System. The original methods were these. A later analysis tallied around 80 million unique TCR beta chains across the 650 to 750 repertoires, and approximately 9.9 million of those chains were shared by two or more donors. Raw reads were error-corrected and collapsed into unique sequences by a nearest-neighbor algorithm in which closely related sequences were merged to remove PCR and sequencing errors. Alignment of CDR3 sequences to IMGT reference sequences was used to assign V, D and J gene segments. For a sequence to be retained, at least a six-nucleotide match to both a V gene segment and a J gene segment was required. Rearrangements were classified as productive when the CDR3 lacked stop codons and remained in frame with V and J, and all other rearrangements were classified as non-productive. CDR3 was defined according to IMGT convention as the region running from the second conserved V-encoded cysteine to the conserved J-encoded phenylalanine. The earlier analysis of 500 to 650 of the donors excluded any sequence lacking an unambiguous match to a single V gene segment. In an earlier analysis of almost 600 of the donors, a V segment was called functional when productive rearrangements were above 56.7%, and segregating when the standard deviation between donors exceeded 5%. A statistical classification framework was built to diagnose cytomegalovirus status from the catalog of TCR beta chain sequences. A later analysis assigned V and J genes by comparing TCR nucleotide sequences with IMGT/GENE-DB human TR gene sequences. A later analysis assigned CDR3 sequences and most-parsimonious VDJ recombination scenarios with the TCRdist pipeline. In a later analysis, each TCR beta chain was defined by its CDR3 amino acid sequence together with its V-gene family, and reads lacking a unique V-gene family were excluded. In a later analysis, some 600 highly shared, low-generation-probability nucleotide sequences were removed to address suspected cross-contamination and a sequencing artifact. A later analysis calculated a clonal expansion index for each public chain from normalized within-repertoire ranks of inferred template counts. A later analysis computed generation probabilities with a VDJ recombination model fitted to out-of-frame rearrangements, and checked the results against IGoR. Hypergeometric tests were used in a later analysis to score TCR-TCR, TCR-HLA and TCR-CMV co-occurrence, with a repertoire-size bias correction applied to the TCR pairs. In a later analysis, false discovery rates were estimated by permuting HLA or CMV assignments 20 times. In a later analysis, co-occurring TCRs were grouped using DBSCAN, and TCRdist sequence similarity was added for clustering within HLA-allele-positive subsets. Repertoires with fewer than 30,000 or more than 120,000 public chains, plus five repertoires with anomalous nucleotide sharing, were excluded from co-occurrence clustering. TCRdb re-hosts the immuneACCESS table, in-frame sequences only. Its copies lack some clones; in the studies checked, an unresolved V gene accounts for under half of them, and the cause for the rest is not known. The D gene and trimming were derived from the DNA, and the V and J assignments and clone size from that table. This sample comprises about 150,000 clones, approximately 72% of them detected only once. The ten biggest clones cover 6.5% of the sample.

General conclusions and limits of the study: Immune exposure information for the cohort was limited to CMV serostatus. In the study, around 150 TCR beta chains were listed as associated with cytomegalovirus. In this cohort, only TCR beta chains were sequenced, and detectable features were limited by the absence of alpha or paired-chain data. In an earlier analysis of more than 450 of the donors, most TCR beta V segments were observed in productive rearrangements about 87% or about 30% of the time, broadly matching IMGT annotations. In a later analysis, HLA-associated TCR beta chains were found to be more clonally expanded and to have lower generation probabilities than equally common non-associated chains. In both the original and validation cohorts, the classifier was reported to diagnose cytomegalovirus status with high specificity and sensitivity. A further reported finding was that TCR beta sequences accurately predicted the HLA-A and HLA-B alleles for most subjects in the first cohort. In vitro tests confirmed that a few of the cytomegalovirus-associated TCR beta chains recognize cytomegalovirus antigens. A later genetic analysis reported fewer N-insertions in productive TCRs among donors in an Asian-associated ancestry cluster than the approximately 670-donor mean. Most TCR sequences were seen in very few donors, while some public TCRs were found in many individuals. A cluster of highly shared sequence variants was judged likely to represent a technical artifact of the sequencing pipeline. According to a later analysis, most CMV-associated TCR beta chains appeared to be HLA-restricted, and the HLA associations seemed to be driven largely by CMV exposure. Because HLA typing was unavailable for some donors at each locus, only the typed subset was used in association tests. A later analysis found that TCR association rates varied across HLA loci, with DRB1 alleles showing the most associated TCRs and HLA-C alleles the fewest. When HLA alleles, especially DR and DQ, strongly co-occurred, attributing TCR associations to individual alleles was difficult. Several of the top co-occurrence clusters appeared to be linked to parvovirus B19, influenza, CMV and Epstein-Barr virus, according to a later analysis. An association between a missense DCLRE1C variant and V-gene and J-gene trimming of TCR beta chains was found in a later genetic analysis and replicated in an independent cohort. Seventeen rarely observed V segments, including chromosome 9 orphons, were excluded from the earlier analysis of approximately 500 of the donors because counts were too low. The presence/absence analyses assumed that sequencing depth was roughly uniform across donors, and that assumption may not be true. The 87-base-pair reads could not distinguish some IMGT-functional V segments, including TRBV6-2 and TRBV6-3, so those segments were excluded. In a later analysis, some 18,000 TCR beta sequences were associated with specific HLA alleles at a false discovery rate of 0.05. Linkage disequilibrium might explain the correlated functional status among segregating V segments, but an unknown experimental factor could not be ruled out. The authors suggested that the approach could potentially be extended to other disease states and immunological phenotypes.

Sample: PBMCs. The source of this sequence is a woman aged 60-75 years in good health and CMV-seronegative. The V and J genes are TRBV19 and TRBJ1-1, and TRBD1 matches 7 of the central bases. The CDR3 here reads CASSVRGQLNTEAFF. At the DNA level, the sequence is TGTGCCAGTAGTGTAAGGGGACAGTTGAACACTGAAGCTTTCTTT. With the portions outside the CDR3 filled from the reference TRBV19 and TRBJ1-1 genes, the complete variable region becomes DGGITQSPKYLFRKEGQNVTLSCEQNLNHDAMYWYRQDPGQGLRLIYYSQIVNDFQKGDIAEGYSVSREKKESFPLTVTSAQKNPTAFYLCASSVRGQLNTEAFFGQGTRLTVV.